Detailed here is one TCR beta chain. The junction had 9 bases not matched to a gene; V was cut back by 4 bases and J by 4 bases. This CDR3 region has 15 residues. Germline-derived CDR1 and CDR2 are SGHNT and YYREEE (reference sequence). This record comes from a study of blood T cell repertoires in COVID-19. TCRdb's table, derived via immunoSEQ multiplex PCR, lists solely in-frame clones and lacks some. The sample holds about 120,000 clones, approximately 80% seen once. The chain carries TRBV5-4 and TRBJ1-2; 8 nucleotides line up with TRBD1. Material: peripheral blood. The TCR comes from a human donor in a cohort sampled during active COVID-19. The CDR3 region is CASSPGQASSYGYTF. Here the CDR3 DNA reads TGTGCCAGCAGCCCGGGACAGGCATCAAGCTATGGCTACACCTTC.